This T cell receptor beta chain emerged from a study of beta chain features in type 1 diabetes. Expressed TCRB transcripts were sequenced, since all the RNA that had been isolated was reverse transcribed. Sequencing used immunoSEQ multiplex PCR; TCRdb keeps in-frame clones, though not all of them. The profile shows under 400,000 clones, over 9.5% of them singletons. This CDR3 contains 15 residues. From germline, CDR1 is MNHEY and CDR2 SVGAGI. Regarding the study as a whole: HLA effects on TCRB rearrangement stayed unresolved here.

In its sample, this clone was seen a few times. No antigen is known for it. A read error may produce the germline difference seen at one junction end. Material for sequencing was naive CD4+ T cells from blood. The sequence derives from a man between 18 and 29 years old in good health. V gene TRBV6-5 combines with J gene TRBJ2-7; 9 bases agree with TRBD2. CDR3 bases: TGTGCCAGCAGTTTGATGGGACTAGCCTCCTCCGAGCAGTACTTC. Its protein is CASSLMGLASSEQYF.